This T cell receptor (beta chain) stems from a study of patients and donors after allogeneic stem cell transplantation. TCRdb independently ran MiXCR on the RT-PCR reads; one entry per CDR3 protein. Here the sample spans approximately 160,000 distinct CDR3 sequences, 20% to 25% being singletons. There are 14 residues in the CDR3. The V gene lost 1 base and the J gene lost 3 bases, with 11 bases spanning the gap. Germline lookup yields CDR1 SGHRS and CDR2 YFSETQ. The receptor comes from a human donor who was either an allogeneic HSCT recipient or a stem cell or donor lymphocyte infusion donor (not recorded which). It is not recorded whose cells these are; they may come from a transplant donor. The sequenced material came from blood, either unsorted or a sorted T cell fraction (not recorded which). V usage is TRBV5-1 and J usage is TRBJ2-7; D possibly corresponds to TRBD1 (6 bases). CDR3 loop: CASSLRQDNYEQYF. For the CDR3, the DNA is TGCGCCAGCAGCTTGCGACAGGACAACTACGAGCAGTACTTC.